This entry lists 20 T cell receptor beta chains sequenced from one sample in a study of siplizumab effects on memory and regulatory T cells. Method: immunoSEQ multiplex PCR; TCRdb's copy keeps in-frame clones and lacks some. The sample has roughly 56,000 clones, over 85% seen once; the top ten hold around two fifths. Sequenced sample: CD8+ T cells sorted from blood. These receptors came from a human donor in good health.

The chain is built from TRBV7-3 and TRBJ2-3; D is unclear. The CDR3 runs 15 residues. V was clipped by 5 bases and J by 1 base, with 13 bases between them. Germline V gene data show CDR1 as SGHTA and CDR2 as FQGTGA. The CDR3 DNA reads as TGTGCCAGCAGCGACCTTGAGGCTGGCACAGATACGCAGTATTTT. This gives the protein CASSDLEAGTDTQYF. Filled out from reference TRBV7-3 and TRBJ2-3, the complete variable domain reads GAGVSQTPSNKVTEKGKYVELRCDPISGHTALYWYRQSLGQGPEFLIYFQGTGAADDSGLPNDRFFAVRPEGSVSTLKIQRTERGDSAVYLCASSDLEAGTDTQYFGPGTRLTVL.

This rearrangement joins TRBV6-6 to TRBJ2-3; 7 bases match TRBD2. The CDR3 spans 14 residues. V trimming: 5 bases; J trimming: 4 bases; junction bases outside the gene matches: 6. Germline V gene data show CDR1 as MNHNY and CDR2 as SVGAGI (reference sequence). CDR3 protein: CASSPTSIPDTQYF. The CDR3, as DNA: TGTGCCAGCAGTCCGACTAGCATTCCAGATACGCAGTATTTT.

The chain combines TRBV29-1 with TRBJ1-2; D gene uncertain. Trimming left V 6 bases short and J 2 bases short, with 10 bases between. Germline CDR1 is SQVTM and CDR2 is ANQGSEA. This CDR3 spans 12 amino acids. The CDR3 spells CSVPGPNYGYTF. The CDR3 DNA reads as TGCAGCGTCCCCGGACCCAACTATGGCTACACCTTC.

The chain is built from TRBV2 and TRBJ1-1; TRBD1 matches 11 bases. CDR1 is SNHLY and CDR2 is FYNNEI in the germline V gene. Trimming cost V 6 bases and J 0 bases; bases outside gene matches: 9. There are 17 residues in the CDR3. The CDR3 here is CASRSGTGGFLNTEAFF. As DNA, the CDR3 is TGTGCCAGCAGATCCGGGACAGGGGGATTCCTGAACACTGAAGCTTTCTTT.

V and J are TRBV6-5 and TRBJ2-1; no firm D call. The CDR3 is 14 residues long. The V end was cut by 5 bases, the J end by 4 bases, with 12 bases between. In germline, CDR1 is MNHEY, CDR2 SVGAGI. The CDR3 protein is CASSPHGKYNEQFF. CDR3 nucleotide sequence: TGTGCCAGCAGTCCCCACGGAAAGTACAATGAGCAGTTCTTC.

This chain uses TRBV5-1 with TRBJ2-5; TRBD1 is a possible D gene (6 bases). The CDR3 totals 14 residues. V dropped 3 bases and J dropped 3 bases, with 12 bases sitting between them. Germline-derived CDR1 and CDR2 are SGHRS and YFSETQ. CDR3 coding DNA: TGCGCCAGCAGCTGGGAAGGGGGAGAAGAGACCCAGTACTTC. Translation gives CASSWEGGEETQYF.

The chain is built from TRBV29-1 and TRBJ2-3, with 12 bases fitting TRBD1. V dropped 6 bases and J dropped 2; count of bases not matched to a gene: 12. From germline, CDR1 is SQVTM and CDR2 ANQGSEA. CDR3 length equals 17 residues. The CDR3 nucleotides are TGCAGCGTACAGATGGGGACAGGGGGCTACCCCACAGATACGCAGTATTTT. Translated, it gives CSVQMGTGGYPTDTQYF.

The chain uses TRBV4-3 and TRBJ2-5, with 11 bases lining up with TRBD2. Germline V CDR1 and CDR2: LGHNA, YSLEER. The CDR3 length is 15 residues. J gave up 5 bases and V 4 bases, and 6 bases lay outside the gene matches. Here the CDR3 reads CASSLTSGSDETQYF. CDR3 coding DNA: TGCGCCAGCAGCCTAACTAGCGGGAGTGATGAGACCCAGTACTTC.

The chain carries TRBV10-3 and TRBJ2-1; TRBD1 aligns across 10 bases. Per germline, CDR1 ENHRY and CDR2 SYGVKD. Losses at the gene ends were 8 bases for V and 7 bases for J; bases not matched to a gene: 8. This CDR3 has 14 amino acids. In DNA, the CDR3 is TGTGCCATCGCTTTGGGACAGGGGAGGAATGAGCAGTTCTTC. It yields the protein CAIALGQGRNEQFF.

The chain employs TRBV14 and TRBJ2-1, with TRBD2 matching over 7 bases. The junction had 6 bases not matched to a gene; V was cut back by 3 bases and J by 4 bases. The germline V gene encodes CDR1 SGHDN and CDR2 FVKESK. The CDR3 has 15 residues. The CDR3 loop is CASSQGLAVYNEQFF. In DNA, the CDR3 is TGTGCCAGCAGCCAGGGGCTAGCGGTATACAATGAGCAGTTCTTC.

The rearrangement uses TRBV27 and TRBJ2-6, with 13 bases fitting TRBD2. Germline CDR1 reads MNHEY; CDR2 reads SMNVEV (reference sequence). The CDR3 runs to 20 residues. V lost 5 bases, J lost 1 base, and 11 bases stayed unmatched. The CDR3 DNA reads as TGTGCCAGCAGTCCCCACCCAGGGACTAGCGGGACTTCTGGGGCCAACGTCCTGACTTTC. Translated, it gives CASSPHPGTSGTSGANVLTF.

The chain joins TRBV7-9 to TRBJ2-2, with 11 bases fitting TRBD1. With 5 bases clipped from V and 6 bases from J, the junction kept 5 bases outside the gene matches. CDR3 length equals 15 residues. Per the germline V gene, CDR1 is SEHNR and CDR2 is FQNEAQ (reference sequence). DNA of the CDR3: TGTGCCAGCAGCACCGGACAGGGGGCACCCGGGGAGCTGTTTTTT. Translating it yields CASSTGQGAPGELFF.

The chain links TRBV5-5 to TRBJ1-3; unclear D gene. Germline values: CDR1 SGHKS, CDR2 YYEKEE (reference sequence). V was trimmed by 4 bases and J by 0 bases, leaving 8 bases between them. The CDR3 runs to 14 residues. The CDR3 DNA reads as TGTGCCAGCAGCGACTTTGCCTCTGGAAACACCATATATTTT. It encodes CASSDFASGNTIYF.

The chain joins TRBV30 to TRBJ2-5; 10 bases align to TRBD1. In germline, CDR1 is GTSNPN, CDR2 SVGIG (reference sequence). The CDR3 is made up of 12 amino acids. The junction had 5 bases not matched to a gene; V was cut back by 7 bases and J by 6 bases. As DNA, the CDR3 is TGTGCCTCCGACAGGGGGCAAAAGACCCAGTACTTC. Protein: CASDRGQKTQYF.

The chain is built from TRBV27 and TRBJ2-7; D may match TRBD1 or TRBD2 (5 bases each). Germline lookup yields CDR1 MNHEY and CDR2 SMNVEV (reference sequence). Trimming cost V 1 base and J 2 bases, with 15 bases left between them. The CDR3 is made up of 16 amino acids. The CDR3 loop reads CASSLYWGKATYEQYF. Written as DNA, the CDR3 is TGTGCCAGCAGTTTATATTGGGGGAAGGCCACCTACGAGCAGTACTTC.

This chain's CDR3 is CASPPPGGGNTEAFF. DNA for the CDR3: TGTGCCAGCCCCCCTCCAGGGGGGGGTAACACTGAAGCTTTCTTT. This chain uses TRBV28 with TRBJ1-1; the match to TRBD1 covers 7 bases. CDR1 MDHEN and CDR2 SYDVKM come from the germline V gene. V shed 8 bases and J 2 bases; nucleotides not matched to a gene: 11. The CDR3 runs to 15 residues. The full variable domain, rest sourced from reference TRBV28 and TRBJ1-1, is DVKVTQSSRYLVKRTGEKVFLECVQDMDHENMFWYRQDPGLGLRLIYFSYDVKMKEKGDIPEGYSVSREKKERFSLILESASTNQTSMYLCASPPPGGGNTEAFFGQGTRLTVV.

The rearrangement joins TRBV29-1 to TRBJ2-6; 13 bases match TRBD2. The J segment lost 2 bases and the V segment lost 4 bases, leaving 11 bases of the junction unmatched. The CDR3 is 19 residues long. From germline, CDR1 is SQVTM and CDR2 ANQGSEA. The CDR3 reads CSVGGLAGEVSAGANVLTF. The DNA for the CDR3 is TGCAGCGTTGGAGGACTAGCGGGAGAAGTTTCGGCTGGGGCCAACGTCCTGACTTTC.

The chain combines TRBV29-1 with TRBJ2-1; no firm D call. The V end lost 2 bases, the J end lost 0 bases, and 8 bases lay between the germline ends. The CDR3 has 14 residues. Per germline, CDR1 SQVTM and CDR2 ANQGSEA. The CDR3 region is CSVETTSSYNEQFF. The DNA for the CDR3 is TGCAGCGTTGAAACAACAAGCTCCTACAATGAGCAGTTCTTC.

This clone was observed once. This sample also contains other DNA sequences that code for the same CDR3. The V and J genes are TRBV7-9 and TRBJ2-7; D is unresolved. V was trimmed by 3 bases and J by 3 bases, leaving 3 bases between them. The germline V gene has CDR1 SEHNR and CDR2 FQNEAQ (reference sequence). The CDR3 covers 11 residues. The CDR3 nucleotides are TGTGCCAGCAGCTTGGACTACGAGCAGTACTTC. Translation: CASSLDYEQYF.

This chain joins TRBV6-5 and TRBJ1-2; D not certain. The CDR3 runs to 13 residues. The V end was cut by 0 bases, the J end by 3 bases, with 5 bases between. Germline V gene sequence: CDR1 MNHEY, CDR2 SVGAGI. In DNA, the CDR3 is TGTGCCAGCAGTTACTCAGAGTACTATGGCTACACCTTC. Protein: CASSYSEYYGYTF.